This is a list of T cell receptor beta chains from one sample in a study of blood T cell repertoires in COVID-19. The protocol was immunoSEQ multiplex PCR, while the TCRdb copy is restricted to in-frame clones and leaves out a portion. In the table there are some 220,000 clones, more than 75% of which are singletons. The sample taken for sequencing was peripheral blood. The receptor set was obtained from a woman aged 70 to 79 with COVID-19, enrolled during active disease. Both conserved end residues are part of each CDR3. A D gene is named only where the DNA matches it firmly.

d_call j_call v_call cdr3_aa cdr3_nt
. TRBJ1-1 TRBV28 CASSFAGPNTEAFF TGTGCCAGCAGTTTCGCAGGGCCGAACACTGAAGCTTTCTTT
. TRBJ1-3 TRBV29-1 CSAVKGVSGNTIYF TGCAGCGCCGTTAAGGGGGTCTCTGGAAACACCATATATTTT
. TRBJ1-1 TRBV18 CASSPGGWNTEAFF TGTGCCAGCTCACCTGGAGGTTGGAACACTGAAGCTTTCTTT
TRBD1 TRBJ1-5 TRBV30 CAWSVPLTGRISNQPQHF TGTGCCTGGAGTGTACCCCTGACAGGGCGAATTAGCAATCAGCCCCAGCATTTT
. TRBJ1-2 TRBV5-1 CASSLPLAGESEGYTF TGCGCCAGCAGCCTACCTCTGGCAGGGGAGAGCGAAGGCTACACCTTC
TRBD1 TRBJ1-1 TRBV25-1 CASSDRGTTEAFF TGTGCCAGCAGTGACAGGGGGACGACTGAAGCTTTCTTT
. TRBJ1-4 TRBV28 CASSLRVATNEKLFF TGTGCCAGCAGTTTACGGGTTGCAACTAATGAAAAACTGTTTTTT
. TRBJ1-2 TRBV19 CASSSTDSYGYTF TGTGCCAGTAGTTCCACGGACAGCTATGGCTACACCTTC
. TRBJ1-3 TRBV18 CASSLQGSGNTIYF TGTGCCAGCTCACTACAGGGTTCTGGAAACACCATATATTTT
. TRBJ2-7 TRBV20-1 CSASQAPTYEQYF TGCAGTGCTAGTCAAGCCCCCACCTACGAGCAGTACTTC
. TRBJ1-4 TRBV6-5 CASRLRGDEKLFF TGTGCCAGCAGACTCCGGGGGGATGAAAAACTGTTTTTT
. TRBJ2-7 TRBV28 CASSSPGLSSYEQYF TGTGCCAGCAGTTCGCCGGGACTGAGCTCCTACGAGCAGTACTTC
TRBD1 TRBJ2-7 TRBV2 CASKGQGAIYEQYF TGTGCCAGCAAGGGACAGGGGGCGATTTACGAGCAGTACTTC
TRBD1 TRBJ1-5 TRBV6-2/TRBV6-3 CASSYSTGDPYSNQPQHF TGTGCCAGCAGTTACTCGACAGGGGACCCTTATAGCAATCAGCCCCAGCATTTT
TRBD2 TRBJ2-2 TRBV27 CASSPAGGPGELFF TGTGCCAGCAGTCCAGCGGGAGGGCCCGGGGAGCTGTTTTTT